This T cell receptor beta chain was obtained from a study of blood T cell repertoires in COVID-19. Background on the study: Spain, Italy and the United States supplied samples that represented acute and convalescent COVID-19. From T cells, B-cell-depleted T cells, or PBMCs came the material, which was cDNA or gDNA.

As processed by the authors: The assay estimated nucleated cells by amplifying reference gene primers. Assay used: immunoSEQ multiplex PCR; TCRdb lists only in-frame clones, some missing. That table furnishes V, J and clone size, whereas the DNA furnished D and trimming. This table has approximately 170,000 clones, 84% appearing once. This TCR was sampled from a man aged 40-49 years who had recovered from COVID-19. Sequenced input: peripheral blood.

CDR3 nucleotides: TGTGCCAGCAGCCCGCAAGGGGACCTAGCGGTAGAGACCCAGTACTTC. It yields the protein CASSPQGDLAVETQYF. The chain links TRBV4-2 to TRBJ2-5; 7 bases line up with TRBD2. The CDR3 totals 16 residues. Germline loops: CDR1 LGHNA, CDR2 YNFKEQ. V dropped 4 bases and J dropped 4; count of bases not matched to a gene: 12.